Below are 24 T cell receptor beta chains sequenced from a single sample in a study of blood T cell repertoires in COVID-19. This table comes from immunoSEQ multiplex PCR, and its TCRdb copy is limited to in-frame clones, with some not included. Of around 180,000 clones listed, approximately 87% are singletons. Sequencing was carried out using peripheral blood. The receptors shown here come from a man between 65 and 85 years old with active or convalescent COVID-19.

The table lists this clone with a count of one. The rearrangement links TRBV4-3 to TRBJ2-1; 7 nucleotides agree with TRBD2. Germline V gene sequence: CDR1 LGHNA, CDR2 YSLEER. The CDR3 contains 15 residues. The V segment lost 1 base and the J segment 1 base; nucleotides outside the gene matches: 1. The CDR3 is CASSQGEGSYNEQFF. In DNA form, the CDR3 reads TGCGCCAGCAGCCAAGGGGAGGGATCCTACAATGAGCAGTTCTTC.

The chain joins TRBV7-9 to TRBJ2-4; the match to TRBD2 covers 8 bases. CDR3 length: 15 amino acids. Unmatched junction bases numbered 6, after V lost 0 bases and J lost 8 bases. CDR1 SEHNR and CDR2 FQNEAQ come from the germline V gene (reference sequence). The DNA for the CDR3 is TGTGCCAGCAGCTTAGCTGCGGGGGGTTTGGACATTCAGTACTTC. Translating gives CASSLAAGGLDIQYF.

The rearrangement uses TRBV5-1 and TRBJ2-1; 10 bases align to TRBD2. The CDR3 runs 14 residues. Unmatched junction bases numbered 2, after V lost 0 bases and J lost 8 bases. Germline-derived CDR1 and CDR2 are SGHRS and YFSETQ. CDR3 nucleotides: TGCGCCAGCAGCTTGGGTCTAGCGGGAGATGAGCAGTTCTTC. This gives the protein CASSLGLAGDEQFF.

The rearrangement links TRBV7-2 to TRBJ2-3, with 15 bases matching TRBD2. This CDR3 comprises 16 residues. The trim removed 5 bases at V and 6 bases at J, leaving 6 bases unmatched. The germline V gene encodes CDR1 SGHTA and CDR2 FQGNSA. CDR3 coding DNA: TGTGCCAGCAGCACGGGACTAGCGGGGGGTTCGGATACGCAGTATTTT. It yields the protein CASSTGLAGGSDTQYF.

The chain combines TRBV11-3 with TRBJ2-1, with D perhaps matching TRBD1 (5 bases). This CDR3 region has 14 residues. Germline V lookup: CDR1 SGHNT, CDR2 YENEEA. V was clipped by 5 bases and J by 9 bases, with 17 bases between them. CDR3 protein: CASSLQGAPSEQFF. The CDR3 bases are TGTGCCAGCAGCCTCCAGGGCGCCCCCAGTGAGCAGTTCTTC. Full variable domain (outside the CDR3, taken from reference TRBV11-3 and TRBJ2-1): EAGVVQSPRYKIIEKKQPVAFWCNPISGHNTLYWYLQNLGQGPELLIRYENEEAVDDSQLPKDRFSAERLKGVDSTLKIQPAELGDSAVYLCASSLQGAPSEQFFGPGTRLTVL.

This clone occurred a few times. This chain joins TRBV5-1 and TRBJ1-1; D is ambiguous. CDR1 and CDR2 (germline): SGHRS, YFSETQ. V dropped 9 bases and J dropped 0 bases, with 12 bases sitting between them. The CDR3 is 13 residues long. CDR3 nucleotides: TGCGCCACTAACTCGGGGTTGAACACTGAAGCTTTCTTT. It codes for CATNSGLNTEAFF.

The gene calls are TRBV19 and TRBJ1-1; no firm D call. Germline V CDR1 and CDR2: LNHDA, SQIVND (reference sequence). The CDR3 spans 15 residues. V was cut by 4 bases and J by 1 base, with 13 bases left in between. The CDR3 loop is CASSRLTAPNTEAFF. The DNA for the CDR3 is TGTGCCAGTAGTAGGCTCACAGCACCGAACACTGAAGCTTTCTTT.

The chain links TRBV7-8 to TRBJ2-7, with a weak D call TRBD2 (6 bases). Germline CDR1 SGHVS, CDR2 FQNEAQ. V was clipped by 9 bases and J by 1 base, with 22 bases between them. The CDR3 has 16 amino acids. CDR3 region: CASRYSGGSDSYEQYF. Written as DNA, the CDR3 is TGTGCCAGTCGCTACTCTGGAGGGAGCGATTCCTACGAGCAGTACTTC.

The J gene is TRBJ1-5, the V gene TRBV29-1; 12 positions agree with TRBD1. The CDR3 runs 16 residues. V dropped 7 bases and J dropped 6; count of bases not matched to a gene: 13. Germline loops: CDR1 SQVTM, CDR2 ANQGSEA. CDR3 coding DNA: TGCAGCGCTCTTGTCCGGGACAGGGGGCTTAGTCAGCCCCAGCATTTT. It yields the protein CSALVRDRGLSQPQHF.

The CDR3 DNA sequence: TGTGCCAGTAGTATAGGAGCGGGCCAGACAGATACGCAGTATTTT. Its translation is CASSIGAGQTDTQYF. This chain joins TRBV19 and TRBJ2-3; the D gene is possibly TRBD2 (6 bases). V lost 1 base and J 3 bases, leaving 11 bases between the germline ends. The CDR3 has 15 amino acids. The germline V gene has CDR1 LNHDA and CDR2 SQIVND (reference sequence).

This clone turned up a few times. The chain has TRBV7-9 and TRBJ1-2; D remains ambiguous. The CDR3 length is 12 residues. V shed 1 base and J shed 8 bases, with 8 bases lying between them. Germline V gene lookup returns CDR1 SEHNR and CDR2 FQNEAQ (reference sequence). In DNA, the CDR3 is TGTGCCAGCAGCTTAGAGTTGGAGGGCTACACCTTC. This translates into CASSLELEGYTF.

This sequence joins TRBV5-5 and TRBJ2-1, with D possibly TRBD2 on 5 matching bases. Trimming shortened V by 2 bases and J by 8 bases, and 14 bases separated the two germline ends. Germline CDR1 is SGHKS and CDR2 is YYEKEE (reference sequence). The CDR3 is made up of 14 amino acids. This chain's CDR3 is CASSLRVMEDEQFF. The CDR3 DNA sequence: TGTGCCAGCAGCTTACGCGTGATGGAGGATGAGCAGTTCTTC.

This chain joins TRBV10-3 and TRBJ1-1; D not certain. The CDR3 consists of 13 residues. In germline, CDR1 is ENHRY, CDR2 SYGVKD. V lost 3 bases to trimming and J lost 4 bases, with 9 bases between them. CDR3 loop: CAISDGDGTEAFF. The CDR3 DNA reads TGTGCCATCAGTGACGGGGATGGCACTGAAGCTTTCTTT.

V is TRBV18 and J is TRBJ1-1; a possible D gene is TRBD1 (6 bases). The germline V gene has CDR1 KGHSH and CDR2 LQKENI. The V end was cut by 3 bases, the J end by 3 bases, with 8 bases between. The CDR3 covers 13 residues. The CDR3 DNA reads TGTGCCAGCTCACCGGGGGCTGACACTGAAGCTTTCTTT. Residues: CASSPGADTEAFF.

This chain links TRBV28 with TRBJ2-7; 9 bases are shared with TRBD2. Germline V gene data show CDR1 as MDHEN and CDR2 as SYDVKM. Trimming at V came to 6 bases and at J to 3 bases, leaving 9 bases not matched to a gene. The CDR3 is made up of 15 amino acids. The CDR3 DNA is TGTGCCAGCAGACCCGAGATAGCGGGAGTCTACGAGCAGTACTTC. Translation: CASRPEIAGVYEQYF.

The chain recombines TRBV16 with TRBJ1-3; D is perhaps TRBD1 (5 bases). V lost 6 bases and J lost 2, with 14 bases in between. The CDR3 loop spans 15 amino acids. Germline loops: CDR1 KGHSY, CDR2 FQNENV. The CDR3 bases are TGTGCCAGCAGACGCACAGGCACCCCTGGAAACACCATATATTTT. Residues: CASRRTGTPGNTIYF.

This chain joins TRBV12-3 or TRBV12-4 and TRBJ1-2; 7 bases map to TRBD1. The CDR3 runs to 13 residues. With V trimmed by 6 bases and J by 3 bases, 4 bases remained unmatched. The CDR3 sequence is CASSMGQYYGYTF. CDR3 bases: TGTGCCAGCAGCATGGGACAGTACTATGGCTACACCTTC.

This chain uses TRBV28 with TRBJ2-5; TRBD2 agrees at 14 bases. With 3 bases clipped from V and 5 bases from J, the junction kept 8 bases outside the gene matches. Germline V CDR1 and CDR2: MDHEN, SYDVKM. The CDR3 sequence is 17 residues long. CDR3 in amino acids: CASSFGGLAGARETQYF. Here the CDR3 DNA reads TGTGCCAGCAGTTTTGGGGGACTAGCGGGAGCAAGGGAGACCCAGTACTTC.

V is TRBV14 and J is TRBJ2-2; D is perhaps TRBD1 (5 bases). CDR1 SGHDN and CDR2 FVKESK come from the germline V gene. Trimming stripped 4 bases from V and 7 bases from J, with 7 bases between. CDR3 size: 12 residues. The CDR3 loop reads CASSRRGGELFF. CDR3 DNA sequence: TGTGCCAGCAGCCGAAGGGGCGGGGAGCTGTTTTTT. The whole variable domain, remainder taken from reference TRBV14 and TRBJ2-2, is EAGVTQFPSHSVIEKGQTVTLRCDPISGHDNLYWYRRVMGKEIKFLLHFVKESKQDESGMPNNRFLAERTGGTYSTLKVQPAELEDSGVYFCASSRRGGELFFGEGSRLTVL.

The chain joins TRBV5-4 to TRBJ2-7, with 10 nucleotides matching TRBD1. CDR3 size: 13 residues. V was pared by 4 bases and J by 5 bases, with 3 bases of the junction left unmatched. CDR1 is SGHNT, CDR2 YYREEE, per germline (reference sequence). CDR3 in amino acids: CASSLDRGHEQYF. The DNA of the CDR3 is TGTGCCAGCAGCCTCGACAGGGGGCACGAGCAGTACTTC.

The gene calls are TRBV28 and TRBJ2-2; tentative D call: TRBD1 (5 bases). CDR3 length equals 15 residues. The V and J ends lost 2 bases and 0 bases respectively, with 7 bases between them. Germline V gene data show CDR1 as MDHEN and CDR2 as SYDVKM. CDR3 protein: CASSLDRTNTGELFF. CDR3 coding DNA: TGTGCCAGCAGTTTAGACAGAACGAACACCGGGGAGCTGTTTTTT.

The chain is built from TRBV5-1 and TRBJ2-7; TRBD2 agrees at 16 bases. CDR1 and CDR2 (germline): SGHRS, YFSETQ. CDR3 length: 17 amino acids. Trimming removed 3 bases from V and 0 bases from J; junction bases left unmatched: 3. CDR3 nucleotides: TGCGCCAGCAGCTGGGGACTAGCGGGAGGGAGCTCCTACGAGCAGTACTTC. Protein: CASSWGLAGGSSYEQYF.

This chain links TRBV11-2 with TRBJ2-5; D uncertain. CDR1 and CDR2 from the germline V gene are SGHAT and FQNNGV. The CDR3 totals 14 residues. V lost 1 base to trimming and J lost 5 bases, with 11 bases between them. The CDR3 loop reads CASSLGPQRETQYF. The CDR3 DNA reads as TGTGCCAGCAGCTTAGGCCCCCAACGGGAGACCCAGTACTTC.

The rearrangement links TRBV30 to TRBJ2-1, with D maybe TRBD1 (5 bases). This CDR3 has 13 residues. The V end lost 1 base, the J end lost 5 bases, and 9 bases lay between the germline ends. Germline V CDR1 and CDR2: GTSNPN, SVGIG (reference sequence). This CDR3 is CAWSGDSNNEQFF. CDR3 sequence (DNA): TGTGCCTGGAGTGGAGACAGTAACAATGAGCAGTTCTTC.